A single sample gave rise to the 21 T cell receptor beta chains below, sequenced in a study of CD8 T cells in ankylosing spondylitis. TCRdb used MiXCR to reprocess the 5' RACE reads, holding one entry per CDR3 protein. This sample has about 130,000 distinct CDR3 sequences, with approximately 17% found just once. General observations from the study: A TCR beta motif made of fewer than ten highly homologous variants seemed typical of ankylosing spondylitis blood.

The antigens of these receptors remain unknown. Sequencing was carried out using blood, either unsorted or a sorted T cell fraction (not recorded which). The receptors were sampled from a male donor with ankylosing spondylitis.

The chain has TRBV7-9 and TRBJ1-5; no clear D gene. The V gene lost 1 base and the J gene lost 5 bases, with 3 bases spanning the gap. There are 12 residues in the CDR3. The germline gives CDR1 SEHNR, CDR2 FQNEAQ (reference sequence). CDR3 region: CASSLGYQPQHF. CDR3 DNA: TGTGCCAGCAGCTTAGGGTATCAGCCCCAGCATTTT.

The chain joins TRBV11-2 to TRBJ2-1; TRBD2 matches at 13 bases. The CDR3 is 16 residues long. The germline gives CDR1 SGHAT, CDR2 FQNNGV. The V and J ends lost 2 bases and 3 bases, in that order; junction bases with no gene match: 1. The chain's CDR3 is CASSLTSGGVYNEQFF. The CDR3 DNA reads as TGTGCCAGCAGCTTAACTAGCGGGGGGGTCTACAATGAGCAGTTCTTC. The entire variable domain, with the rest obtained from reference TRBV11-2 and TRBJ2-1, is as follows: EAGVAQSPRYKIIEKRQSVAFWCNPISGHATLYWYQQILGQGPKLLIQFQNNGVVDDSQLPKDRFSAERLKGVDSTLKIQPAKLEDSAVYLCASSLTSGGVYNEQFFGPGTRLTVL.

The rearrangement joins TRBV6-5 to TRBJ2-5; 11 bases map to TRBD1. Germline V lookup: CDR1 MNHEY, CDR2 SVGAGI. Trimming took 2 bases from V and 2 from J; bases not matched to a gene: 4. CDR3 size: 16 residues. The CDR3 protein is CASSYPGTGGQETQYF. CDR3 DNA: TGTGCCAGCAGTTACCCCGGGACAGGGGGACAAGAGACCCAGTACTTC.

There are a few counts of this clonotype. The chain employs TRBV6-5 and TRBJ2-1; 7 positions match TRBD2. CDR1 MNHEY and CDR2 SVGAGI come from the germline V gene. This CDR3 is 13 amino acids long. With 4 bases clipped from V and 4 bases from J, the junction kept 1 base outside the gene matches. The CDR3 loop is CASSSSGYNEQFF. The CDR3 nucleotides are TGTGCCAGCAGTTCTAGCGGATACAATGAGCAGTTCTTC.

The V gene is TRBV28, the J gene TRBJ2-7; 9 bases are a match to TRBD1. J was trimmed by 3 bases and V by 5 bases; bases with no gene match: 8. Germline values: CDR1 MDHEN, CDR2 SYDVKM. There are 15 residues in the CDR3. CDR3 sequence (DNA): TGTGCCAGCAGTCGGACAGGGGCGTACCGCTACGAGCAGTACTTC. Translation: CASSRTGAYRYEQYF. The full variable domain, with the rest looked up from reference TRBV28 and TRBJ2-7, is DVKVTQSSRYLVKRTGEKVFLECVQDMDHENMFWYRQDPGLGLRLIYFSYDVKMKEKGDIPEGYSVSREKKERFSLILESASTNQTSMYLCASSRTGAYRYEQYFGPGTRLTVT.

This clonotype was counted only a few times. J is TRBJ1-5 and V is TRBV5-5; TRBD1 aligns across 7 bases. V lost 4 bases to trimming and J lost 5 bases; unmatched junction nucleotides: 12. CDR1 and CDR2 from the germline V gene are SGHKS and YYEKEE (reference sequence). This CDR3 contains 16 residues. The CDR3 protein is CASSISPGQPYQPQHF. As DNA, the CDR3 is TGTGCCAGCAGCATTTCTCCGGGACAGCCATATCAGCCCCAGCATTTT.

This clonotype appeared a few times. This chain connects TRBV7-9 to TRBJ2-7; D may be TRBD2 (5 bases). Per the germline V gene, CDR1 is SEHNR and CDR2 is FQNEAQ (reference sequence). Trimming took 5 bases from V and 6 from J, leaving 23 bases between them. The CDR3 totals 16 residues. CDR3 in DNA: TGTGCCAGCAGCCCAGAGATGGGAGCGGATTACACCGAGCAGTACTTC. The encoded protein is CASSPEMGADYTEQYF.

The CDR3 DNA follows: TGCAGCGTTGAGAGGCCGTGGGGGGTCTCCTGGGGAGCTTTCTTT. Its translation: CSVERPWGVSWGAFF. The J gene is TRBJ1-1, the V gene TRBV29-1; a possible D gene is TRBD1 (5 bases). V was trimmed by 3 bases and J by 10 bases, leaving 24 bases between them. The CDR3 length is 15 residues. The germline V gene encodes CDR1 SQVTM and CDR2 ANQGSEA.

The chain combines TRBV21-1 with TRBJ2-7; the table gives TRBD1 as D, unverified against the DNA. TRBV21-1 is an annotated pseudogene. The CDR3 consists of 13 residues. CDR3 in amino acids: CASPYVGRNEQYF. CDR3 coding DNA: TGTGCCTCCCCCTACGTAGGGCGAAACGAGCAGTACTTC.

This clonotype was picked up a small number of times. The V call is TRBV7-8, the J call TRBJ2-5; 7 nucleotides agree with TRBD2. The length of the CDR3 is 15 residues. J lost 2 bases, V lost 3 bases, and 6 bases had no gene match. The V gene's germline CDR1 is SGHVS and CDR2 FQNEAQ. CDR3 in amino acids: CASSLRLAFQETQYF. As DNA, the CDR3 is TGTGCCAGCAGCTTGCGACTAGCTTTTCAAGAGACCCAGTACTTC.

This clonotype was counted a few times. The chain combines TRBV29-1 with TRBJ2-1; D remains unclear. The CDR3 sequence is 14 residues long. Per germline, CDR1 SQVTM and CDR2 ANQGSEA. Trimming cost V 2 bases and J 0 bases, with 8 bases left between them. CDR3 coding DNA: TGCAGCGTTGAAACGGAAAACTCCTACAATGAGCAGTTCTTC. Translation gives CSVETENSYNEQFF.

The genes are TRBV7-9 and TRBJ1-1; D is uncertain. Germline V gene data show CDR1 as SEHNR and CDR2 as FQNEAQ (reference sequence). The CDR3 covers 14 residues. The ends were cut back, 1 base at V and 11 bases at J, with 17 bases in the middle. The chain's CDR3 is CASSLGEEGSRAFF. In nucleotides, the CDR3 is TGTGCCAGCAGCTTAGGAGAGGAGGGTTCAAGGGCTTTCTTT.

V and J are TRBV6-5 and TRBJ2-7; 8 positions match TRBD1. CDR1 MNHEY and CDR2 SVGAGI come from the germline V gene. V was pared by 0 bases and J by 5 bases, with 6 bases of the junction left unmatched. CDR3 length: 15 amino acids. The CDR3 DNA is TGTGCCAGCAGTTACTCAGGGCAGGGGGCGGACGAGCAGTACTTC. Its protein product is CASSYSGQGADEQYF.

The rearrangement uses TRBV5-1 and TRBJ1-1; D is possibly TRBD1 (5 bases). This CDR3 is built from 14 residues. Germline V gene data show CDR1 as SGHRS and CDR2 as YFSETQ. The V end was cut by 4 bases, the J end by 0 bases, with 10 bases between. This CDR3 reads CASSRQGLNTEAFF. The CDR3 bases are TGCGCCAGCAGCCGTCAGGGACTGAACACTGAAGCTTTCTTT.

The chain employs TRBV10-3 and TRBJ2-7, with 7 bases aligning to TRBD1. Trimming cost V 4 bases and J 4 bases; bases outside gene matches: 7. CDR1 is ENHRY, CDR2 SYGVKD, per germline. CDR3 size: 14 residues. CDR3 in amino acids: CAISAQGSIYEQYF. DNA for the CDR3: TGTGCCATCAGTGCACAGGGGAGTATTTACGAGCAGTACTTC.

The chain has TRBV24-1 and TRBJ2-3, with D hard to call. Looked up from germline, CDR1 is KGHDR and CDR2 is SFDVKD. V gave up 6 bases and J gave up 4 bases, with 10 bases separating them. The CDR3 is 13 residues long. The CDR3 bases are TGTGCCACCAGTTTCCGGACGGCAGATACGCAGTATTTT. Translated: CATSFRTADTQYF.

The chain combines TRBV4-1 with TRBJ2-1; TRBD2 matches at 10 bases. This CDR3 is 16 amino acids long. Germline V lookup: CDR1 MGHRA, CDR2 YSYEKL. Trimming at V came to 3 bases and at J to 2 bases, leaving 4 bases not matched to a gene. CDR3 sequence: CASSHSSGSAYNEQFF. The CDR3 nucleotides read TGCGCCAGCAGCCACTCTAGCGGGAGTGCCTACAATGAGCAGTTCTTC.

This clonotype appeared a few times. The genes are TRBV12-3 or TRBV12-4 and TRBJ2-3; no clear D. The CDR3 has 16 residues. With 3 bases removed from V and 0 bases from J, the gap between germline ends came to 13 bases. The CDR3 nucleotides are TGTGCCAGCAGTTTGCGGTGGCCACTAAGCACAGATACGCAGTATTTT. Translating gives CASSLRWPLSTDTQYF.

This clonotype occurred a few times. This chain links TRBV5-1 with TRBJ2-1; D possibly matches TRBD1 or TRBD2 (5 bases each). V lost 2 bases, J lost 5 bases, and 11 bases lay in between. This CDR3 is built from 14 residues. Germline V gene data show CDR1 as SGHRS and CDR2 as YFSETQ. As DNA, the CDR3 is TGCGCCAGCAGCTTCCGGGACCAGAACAATGAGCAGTTCTTC. It specifies CASSFRDQNNEQFF.

This clonotype was detected only a few times. The rearrangement joins TRBV20-1 to TRBJ1-1, with 7 bases aligning to TRBD1. This CDR3 comprises 14 residues. V was clipped by 6 bases and J by 4 bases; unmatched bases: 11. The germline CDR1 and CDR2 sequences are DFQATT and SNEGSKA (reference sequence). The CDR3 here is CSATRGQWGTEAFF. The CDR3 DNA follows: TGCAGTGCCACCCGGGGACAGTGGGGCACTGAAGCTTTCTTT.

The chain carries TRBV28 and TRBJ2-5; the D gene is possibly TRBD2 (5 bases). This CDR3 comprises 12 residues. Trimming took 3 bases from V and 5 from J, leaving 7 bases between them. CDR1 and CDR2 from the germline V gene are MDHEN and SYDVKM. The DNA for the CDR3 is TGTGCCAGCAGTTTTACGGGGGAGACCCAGTACTTC. Amino acids: CASSFTGETQYF.